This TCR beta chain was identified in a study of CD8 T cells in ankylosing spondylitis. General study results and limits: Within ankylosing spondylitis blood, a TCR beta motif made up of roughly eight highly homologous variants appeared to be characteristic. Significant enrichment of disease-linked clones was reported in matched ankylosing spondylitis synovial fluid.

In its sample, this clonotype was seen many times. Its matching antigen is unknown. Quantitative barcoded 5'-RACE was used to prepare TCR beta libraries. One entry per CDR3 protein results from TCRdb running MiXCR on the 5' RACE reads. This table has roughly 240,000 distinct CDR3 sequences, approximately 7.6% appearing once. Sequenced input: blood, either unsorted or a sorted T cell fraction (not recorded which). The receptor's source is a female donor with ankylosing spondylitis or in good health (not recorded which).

The CDR3 DNA reads as TGTGCCAGCAGCGTAGCTCCAGGGGCGGAGACCCAGTACTTC. Residues: CASSVAPGAETQYF. The chain is built from TRBV9 and TRBJ2-5; D possibly corresponds to TRBD1 (6 bases). The CDR3 contains 14 residues. Between the trimmed V and J ends, which lost 0 bases and 5 bases, there was a span of 11 bases. In germline, CDR1 is SGDLS, CDR2 YYNGEE.